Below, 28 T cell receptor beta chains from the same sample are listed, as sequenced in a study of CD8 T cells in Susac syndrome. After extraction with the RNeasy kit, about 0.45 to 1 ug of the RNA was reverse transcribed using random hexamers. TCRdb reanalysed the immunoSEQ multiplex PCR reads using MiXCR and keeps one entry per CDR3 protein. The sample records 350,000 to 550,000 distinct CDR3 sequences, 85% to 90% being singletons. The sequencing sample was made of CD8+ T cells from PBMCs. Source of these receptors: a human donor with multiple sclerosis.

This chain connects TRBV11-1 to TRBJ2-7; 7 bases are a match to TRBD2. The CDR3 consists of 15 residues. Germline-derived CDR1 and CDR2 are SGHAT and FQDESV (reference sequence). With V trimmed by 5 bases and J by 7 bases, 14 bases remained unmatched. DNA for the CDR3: TGTGCCAGCAGCCCCAACCTAGCGGACGCCTGGGAGCAGTACTTC. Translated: CASSPNLADAWEQYF.

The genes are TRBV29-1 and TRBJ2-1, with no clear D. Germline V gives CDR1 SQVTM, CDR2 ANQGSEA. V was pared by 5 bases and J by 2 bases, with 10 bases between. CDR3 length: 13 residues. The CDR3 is CSVRAPTYNEQFF. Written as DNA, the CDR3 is TGCAGCGTTCGGGCGCCTACCTACAATGAGCAGTTCTTC.

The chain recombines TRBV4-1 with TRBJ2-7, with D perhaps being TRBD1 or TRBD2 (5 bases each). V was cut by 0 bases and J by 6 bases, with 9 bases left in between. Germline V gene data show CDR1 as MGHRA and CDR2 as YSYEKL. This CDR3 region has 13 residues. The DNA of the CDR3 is TGCGCCAGCAGCCAAGATCCGGGGACCGAGCAGTACTTC. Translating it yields CASSQDPGTEQYF.

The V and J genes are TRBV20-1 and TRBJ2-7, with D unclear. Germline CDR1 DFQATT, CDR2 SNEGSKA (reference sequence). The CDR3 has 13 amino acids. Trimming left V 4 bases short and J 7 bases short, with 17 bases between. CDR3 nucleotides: TGCAGTGCTAAAGGGTTTGATGAGGTTGAGCAGTACTTC. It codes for CSAKGFDEVEQYF.

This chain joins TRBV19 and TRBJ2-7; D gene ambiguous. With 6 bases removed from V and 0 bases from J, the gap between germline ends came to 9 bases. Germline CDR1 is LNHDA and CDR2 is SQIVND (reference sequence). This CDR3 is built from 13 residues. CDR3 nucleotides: TGTGCCAGTAGAAAGGAAAACTCCTACGAGCAGTACTTC. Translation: CASRKENSYEQYF.

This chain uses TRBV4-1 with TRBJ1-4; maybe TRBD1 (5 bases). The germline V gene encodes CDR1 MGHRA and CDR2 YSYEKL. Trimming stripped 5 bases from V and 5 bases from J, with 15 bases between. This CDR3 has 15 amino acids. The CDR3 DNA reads TGCGCCAGCAGCGCCCGGGACGGAACAAATGAAAAACTGTTTTTT. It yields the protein CASSARDGTNEKLFF.

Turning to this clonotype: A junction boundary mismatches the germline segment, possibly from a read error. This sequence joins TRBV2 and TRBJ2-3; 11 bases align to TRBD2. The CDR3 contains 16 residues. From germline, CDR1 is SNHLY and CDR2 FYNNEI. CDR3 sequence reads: CASSDSGGEGTDAQYF. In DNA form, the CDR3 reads TGTGCCAGCAGTGATAGCGGGGGGGAGGGCACAGATGCGCAGTATTTT.

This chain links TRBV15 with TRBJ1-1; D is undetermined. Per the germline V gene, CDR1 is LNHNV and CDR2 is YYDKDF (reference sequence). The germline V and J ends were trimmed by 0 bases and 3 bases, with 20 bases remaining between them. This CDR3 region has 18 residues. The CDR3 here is CATSRDGQAFLPDTEAFF. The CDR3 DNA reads TGTGCCACCAGCAGAGATGGGCAGGCCTTTTTACCGGACACTGAAGCTTTCTTT.

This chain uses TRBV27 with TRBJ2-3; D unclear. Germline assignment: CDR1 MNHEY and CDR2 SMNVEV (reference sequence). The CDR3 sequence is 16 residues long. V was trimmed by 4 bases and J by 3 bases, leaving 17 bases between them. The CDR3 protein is CASSSRAVGFTDTQYF. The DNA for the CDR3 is TGTGCCAGCAGTTCCCGCGCAGTTGGCTTTACAGATACGCAGTATTTT.

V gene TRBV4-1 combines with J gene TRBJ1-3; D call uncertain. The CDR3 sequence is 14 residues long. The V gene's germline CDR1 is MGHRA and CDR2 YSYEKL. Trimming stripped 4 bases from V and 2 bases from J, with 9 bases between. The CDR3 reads CASSPDRAGNTIYF. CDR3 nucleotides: TGCGCCAGCAGCCCGGATAGGGCTGGAAACACCATATATTTT.

CDR3 in amino acids: CASSALSGGYNEQFF. DNA for the CDR3: TGTGCCAGCAGCGCCCTATCCGGGGGTTACAATGAGCAGTTCTTC. This chain connects TRBV14 to TRBJ2-1, with TRBD2 as a possible D gene (6 bases). The CDR3 is 15 amino acids. V dropped 5 bases and J dropped 4 bases, with 15 bases sitting between them. Germline-derived CDR1 and CDR2 are SGHDN and FVKESK.

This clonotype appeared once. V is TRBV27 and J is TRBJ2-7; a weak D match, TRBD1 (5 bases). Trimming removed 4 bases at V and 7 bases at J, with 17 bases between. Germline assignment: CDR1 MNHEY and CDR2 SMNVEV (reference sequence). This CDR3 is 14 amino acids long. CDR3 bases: TGTGCCAGCAGTTACTCGACAGCCATCCGGGAGCAGTACTTC. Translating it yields CASSYSTAIREQYF.

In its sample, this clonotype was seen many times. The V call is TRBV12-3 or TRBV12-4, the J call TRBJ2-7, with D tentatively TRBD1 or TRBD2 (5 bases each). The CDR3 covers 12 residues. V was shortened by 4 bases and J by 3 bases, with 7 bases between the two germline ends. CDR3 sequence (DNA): TGTGCCAGCAGTTCAGGGAGCTACGAGCAGTACTTC. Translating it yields CASSSGSYEQYF.

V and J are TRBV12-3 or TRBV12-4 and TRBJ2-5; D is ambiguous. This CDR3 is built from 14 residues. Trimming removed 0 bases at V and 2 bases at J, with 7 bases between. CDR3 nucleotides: TGTGCCAGCAGTTTAGCGCCCCTACAAGAGACCCAGTACTTC. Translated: CASSLAPLQETQYF.

The CDR3 nucleotides read TGCGCCAGCAGCTTGAAGGGGGGCAAAAAAAACATTCAGTACTTC. This gives the protein CASSLKGGKKNIQYF. The chain employs TRBV5-1 and TRBJ2-4; the D call may be TRBD1 or TRBD2 (6 bases each). This CDR3 comprises 15 residues. Trimming took off 1 base at V and 4 bases at J, with 12 bases between the two ends. Germline-derived CDR1 and CDR2 are SGHRS and YFSETQ.

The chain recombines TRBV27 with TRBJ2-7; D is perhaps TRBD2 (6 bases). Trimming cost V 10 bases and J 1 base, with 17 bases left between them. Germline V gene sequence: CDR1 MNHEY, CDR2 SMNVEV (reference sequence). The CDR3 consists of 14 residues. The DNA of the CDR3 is TGTGCCACCCGGGGGTGGGTACAGTCCTACGAGCAGTACTTC. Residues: CATRGWVQSYEQYF.

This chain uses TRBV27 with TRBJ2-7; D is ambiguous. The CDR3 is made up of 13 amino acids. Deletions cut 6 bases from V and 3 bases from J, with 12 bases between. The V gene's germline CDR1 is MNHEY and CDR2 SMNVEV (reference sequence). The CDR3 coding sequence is TGTGCCAGCAGCTCCCGGGCCTACTACGAGCAGTACTTC. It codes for CASSSRAYYEQYF.

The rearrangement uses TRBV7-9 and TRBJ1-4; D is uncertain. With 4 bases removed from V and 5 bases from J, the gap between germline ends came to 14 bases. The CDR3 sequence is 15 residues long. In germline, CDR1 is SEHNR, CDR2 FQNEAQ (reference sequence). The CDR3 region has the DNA TGTGCCAGCAGCTCCTCCGTAGGGTCGAATGAAAAACTGTTTTTT. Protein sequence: CASSSSVGSNEKLFF.

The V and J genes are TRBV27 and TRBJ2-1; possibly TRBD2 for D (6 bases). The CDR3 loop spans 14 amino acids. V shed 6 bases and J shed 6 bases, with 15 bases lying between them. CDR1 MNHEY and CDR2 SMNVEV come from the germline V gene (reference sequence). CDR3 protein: CASSLRDWGNEQFF. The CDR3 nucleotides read TGTGCCAGCAGCCTCCGGGACTGGGGCAATGAGCAGTTCTTC.

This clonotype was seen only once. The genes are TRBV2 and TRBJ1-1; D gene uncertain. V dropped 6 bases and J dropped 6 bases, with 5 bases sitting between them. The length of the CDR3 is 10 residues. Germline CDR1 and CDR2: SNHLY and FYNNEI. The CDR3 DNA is TGTGCCAGCAGGGGATCTGAAGCTTTCTTT. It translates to CASRGSEAFF.

Here the CDR3 reads CASNPGLFTEAFF. The CDR3 bases are TGTGCCAGCAACCCTGGACTGTTCACTGAAGCTTTCTTT. The chain employs TRBV12-3 or TRBV12-4 and TRBJ1-1; D unclear. The CDR3 has 13 residues. Trimming shortened V by 7 bases and J by 4 bases, and 13 bases separated the two germline ends.

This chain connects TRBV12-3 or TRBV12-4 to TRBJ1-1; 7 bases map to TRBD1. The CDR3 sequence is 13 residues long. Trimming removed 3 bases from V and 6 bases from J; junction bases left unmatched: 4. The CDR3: CASSFYRGSEAFF. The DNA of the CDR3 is TGTGCCAGCAGTTTTTACAGGGGCTCTGAAGCTTTCTTT.

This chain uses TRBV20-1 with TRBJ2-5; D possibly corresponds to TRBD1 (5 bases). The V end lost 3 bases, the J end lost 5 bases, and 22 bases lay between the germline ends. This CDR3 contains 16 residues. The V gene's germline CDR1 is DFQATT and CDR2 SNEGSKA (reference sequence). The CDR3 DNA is TGCAGTGCTAGTCAGAGTCGTTTTGGGGCTTGGGAGACCCAGTACTTC. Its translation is CSASQSRFGAWETQYF.

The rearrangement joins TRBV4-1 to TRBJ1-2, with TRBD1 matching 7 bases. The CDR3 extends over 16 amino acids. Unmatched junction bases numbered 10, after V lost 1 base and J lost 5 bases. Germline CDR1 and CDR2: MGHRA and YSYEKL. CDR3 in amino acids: CASSQVNTPTGYGYTF. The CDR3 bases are TGCGCCAGCAGCCAAGTAAATACCCCGACAGGGTATGGCTACACCTTC.

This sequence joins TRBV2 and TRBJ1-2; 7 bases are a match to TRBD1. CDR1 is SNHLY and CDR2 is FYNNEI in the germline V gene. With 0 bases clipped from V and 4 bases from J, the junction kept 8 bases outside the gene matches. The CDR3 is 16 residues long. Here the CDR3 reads CASSEASQGEGYGYTF. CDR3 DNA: TGTGCCAGCAGTGAAGCATCGCAGGGGGAGGGCTATGGCTACACCTTC.

CDR3 sequence reads: CASSLYGEGYSEQYF. The CDR3 DNA follows: TGTGCCAGCAGCTTGTACGGGGAAGGCTACTCCGAGCAGTACTTC. This chain uses TRBV5-6 with TRBJ2-7; a possible D gene is TRBD2 (5 bases). Germline V gene data show CDR1 as SGHDT and CDR2 as YYEEEE. CDR3 size: 15 residues. Trimming took off 1 base at V and 6 bases at J, with 17 bases between the two ends.

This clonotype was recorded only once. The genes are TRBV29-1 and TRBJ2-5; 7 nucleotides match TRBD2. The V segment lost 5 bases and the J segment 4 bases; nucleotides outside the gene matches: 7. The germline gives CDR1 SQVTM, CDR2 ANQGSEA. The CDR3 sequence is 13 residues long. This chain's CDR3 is CSVPTSFPETQYF. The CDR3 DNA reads TGCAGCGTTCCGACTAGCTTTCCAGAGACCCAGTACTTC.

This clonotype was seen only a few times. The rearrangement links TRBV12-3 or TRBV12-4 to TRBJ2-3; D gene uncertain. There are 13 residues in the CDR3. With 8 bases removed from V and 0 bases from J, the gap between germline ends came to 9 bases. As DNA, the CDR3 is TGTGCCAGCTCCTGGGATAGCACAGATACGCAGTATTTT. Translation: CASSWDSTDTQYF.